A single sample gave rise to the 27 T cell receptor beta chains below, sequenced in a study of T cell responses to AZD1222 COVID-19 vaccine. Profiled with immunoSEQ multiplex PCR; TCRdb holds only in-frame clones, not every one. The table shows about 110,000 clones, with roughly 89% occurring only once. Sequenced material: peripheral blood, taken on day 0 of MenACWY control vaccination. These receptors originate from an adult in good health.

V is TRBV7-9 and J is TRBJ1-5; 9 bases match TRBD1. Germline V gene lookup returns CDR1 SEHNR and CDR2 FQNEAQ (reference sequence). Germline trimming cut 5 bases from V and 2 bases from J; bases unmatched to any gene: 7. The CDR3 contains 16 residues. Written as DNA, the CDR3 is TGTGCCAGCAGCGAAACAGGGGGCGCGGGCAATCAGCCCCAGCATTTT. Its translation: CASSETGGAGNQPQHF.

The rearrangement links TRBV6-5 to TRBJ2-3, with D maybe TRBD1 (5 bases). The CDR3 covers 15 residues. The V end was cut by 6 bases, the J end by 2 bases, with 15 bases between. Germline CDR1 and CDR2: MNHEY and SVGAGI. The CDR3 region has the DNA TGTGCCAGCAGGCCATGGGGCTCCCTCACAGATACGCAGTATTTT. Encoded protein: CASRPWGSLTDTQYF.

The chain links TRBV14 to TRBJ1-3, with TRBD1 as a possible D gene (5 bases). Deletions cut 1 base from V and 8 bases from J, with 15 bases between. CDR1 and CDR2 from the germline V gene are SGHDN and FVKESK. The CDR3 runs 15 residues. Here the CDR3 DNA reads TGTGCCAGCAGCCAAGTACCGGGGACCCTGGACACCATATATTTT. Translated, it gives CASSQVPGTLDTIYF.

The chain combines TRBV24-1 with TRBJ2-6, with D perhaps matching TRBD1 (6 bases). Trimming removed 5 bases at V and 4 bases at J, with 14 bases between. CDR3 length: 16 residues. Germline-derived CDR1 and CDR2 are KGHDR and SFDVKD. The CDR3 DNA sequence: TGTGCCACCAGTGCCGCGACAGGACGAGGGGCCAACGTCCTGACTTTC. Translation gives CATSAATGRGANVLTF.

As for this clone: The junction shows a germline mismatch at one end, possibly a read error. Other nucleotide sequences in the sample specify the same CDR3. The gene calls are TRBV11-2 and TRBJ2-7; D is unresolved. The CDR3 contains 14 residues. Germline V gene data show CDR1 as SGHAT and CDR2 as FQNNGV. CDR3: CASSLLGYSYEQYF. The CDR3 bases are TGTGCCAGCAGCTTATTAGGGTACTCCTACGAGCAGTATTTC.

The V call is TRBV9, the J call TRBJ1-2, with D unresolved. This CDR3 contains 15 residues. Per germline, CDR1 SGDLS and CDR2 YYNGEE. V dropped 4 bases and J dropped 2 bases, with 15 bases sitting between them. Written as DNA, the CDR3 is TGTGCCAGCAGCCCTCAACCGGCTGAAAACTATGGCTACACCTTC. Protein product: CASSPQPAENYGYTF. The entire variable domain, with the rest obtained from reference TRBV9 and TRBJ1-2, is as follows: DSGVTQTPKHLITATGQRVTLRCSPRSGDLSVYWYQQSLDQGLQFLIQYYNGEERAKGNILERFSAQQFPDLHSELNLSSLELGDSALYFCASSPQPAENYGYTFGSGTRLTVV.

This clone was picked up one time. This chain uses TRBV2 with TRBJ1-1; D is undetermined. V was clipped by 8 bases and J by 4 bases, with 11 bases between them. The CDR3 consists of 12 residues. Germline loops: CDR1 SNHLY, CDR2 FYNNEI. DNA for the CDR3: TGTGCCAGCGTAAGACGGGGCACTGAAGCTTTCTTT. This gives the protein CASVRRGTEAFF.

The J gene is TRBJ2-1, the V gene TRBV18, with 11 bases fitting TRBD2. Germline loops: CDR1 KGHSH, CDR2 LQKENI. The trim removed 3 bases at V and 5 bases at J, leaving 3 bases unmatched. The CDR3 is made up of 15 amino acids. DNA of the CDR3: TGTGCCAGCTCACCCCTAGCGGGAGGCGACAATGAGCAGTTCTTC. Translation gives CASSPLAGGDNEQFF.

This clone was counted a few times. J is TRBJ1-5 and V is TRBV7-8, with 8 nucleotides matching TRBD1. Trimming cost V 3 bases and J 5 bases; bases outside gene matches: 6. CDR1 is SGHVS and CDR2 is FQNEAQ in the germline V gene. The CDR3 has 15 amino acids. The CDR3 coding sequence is TGTGCCAGCAGCTTCGGGGCAGGGGGCGATCAGCCCCAGCATTTT. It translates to CASSFGAGGDQPQHF.

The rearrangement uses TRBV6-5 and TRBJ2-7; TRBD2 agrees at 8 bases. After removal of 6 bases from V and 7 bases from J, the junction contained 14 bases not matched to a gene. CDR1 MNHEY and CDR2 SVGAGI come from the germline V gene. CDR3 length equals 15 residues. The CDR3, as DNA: TGTGCCAGCAGCGGCACGGGACTAGATCTTTTGGAGCAGTACTTC. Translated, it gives CASSGTGLDLLEQYF.

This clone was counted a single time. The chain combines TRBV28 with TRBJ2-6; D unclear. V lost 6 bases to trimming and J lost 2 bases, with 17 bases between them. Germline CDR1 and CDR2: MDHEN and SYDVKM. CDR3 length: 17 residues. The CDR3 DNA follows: TGTGCCAGCAGACCCGCCCCCCCAGGCACTGGGGCCAACGTCCTGACTTTC. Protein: CASRPAPPGTGANVLTF.

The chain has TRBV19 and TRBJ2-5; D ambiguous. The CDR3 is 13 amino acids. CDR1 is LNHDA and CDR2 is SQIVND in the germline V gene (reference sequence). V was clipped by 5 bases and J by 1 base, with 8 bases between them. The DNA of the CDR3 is TGTGCCAGTAGTGATCAGTTCCAAGAGACCCAGTACTTC. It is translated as CASSDQFQETQYF.

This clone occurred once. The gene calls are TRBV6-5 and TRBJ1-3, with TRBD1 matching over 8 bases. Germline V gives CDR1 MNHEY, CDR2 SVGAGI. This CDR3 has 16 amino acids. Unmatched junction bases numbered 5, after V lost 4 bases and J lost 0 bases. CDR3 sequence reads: CASSSQGAGSGNTIYF. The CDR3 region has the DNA TGTGCCAGCAGTTCGCAGGGGGCCGGCTCTGGAAACACCATATATTTT.

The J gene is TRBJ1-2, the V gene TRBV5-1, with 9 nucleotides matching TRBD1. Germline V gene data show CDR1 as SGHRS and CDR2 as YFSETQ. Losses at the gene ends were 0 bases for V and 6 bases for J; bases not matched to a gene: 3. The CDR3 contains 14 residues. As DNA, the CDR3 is TGCGCCAGCAGCTTGGGGGGGACAGGGAATGGCTACACCTTC. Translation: CASSLGGTGNGYTF.

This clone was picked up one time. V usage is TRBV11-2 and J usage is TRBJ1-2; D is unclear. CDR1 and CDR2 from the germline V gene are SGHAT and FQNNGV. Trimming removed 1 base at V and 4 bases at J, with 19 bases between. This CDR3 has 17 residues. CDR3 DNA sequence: TGTGCCAGCAGCTTAGCGTCAGGTCCCTTGACTGTCTATGGCTACACCTTC. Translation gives CASSLASGPLTVYGYTF.

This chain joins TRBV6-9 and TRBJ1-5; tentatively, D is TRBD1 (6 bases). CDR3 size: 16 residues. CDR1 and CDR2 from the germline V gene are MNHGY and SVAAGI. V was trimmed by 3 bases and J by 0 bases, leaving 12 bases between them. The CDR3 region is CASSYPGQYSNQPQHF. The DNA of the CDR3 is TGTGCCAGCAGTTACCCCGGACAGTATAGCAATCAGCCCCAGCATTTT.

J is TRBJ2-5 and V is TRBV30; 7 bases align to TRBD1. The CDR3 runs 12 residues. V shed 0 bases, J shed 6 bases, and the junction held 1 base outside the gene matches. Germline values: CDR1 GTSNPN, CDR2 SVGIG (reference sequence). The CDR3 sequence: CAWSVGGQTQYF. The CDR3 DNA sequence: TGTGCCTGGAGTGTAGGGGGCCAGACCCAGTACTTC.

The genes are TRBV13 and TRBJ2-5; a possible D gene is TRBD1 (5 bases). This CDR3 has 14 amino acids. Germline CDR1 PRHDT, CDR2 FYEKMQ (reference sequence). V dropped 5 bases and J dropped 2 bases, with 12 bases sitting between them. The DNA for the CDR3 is TGTGCCAGCAGCCGTGGGGCAACTCAAGAGACCCAGTACTTC. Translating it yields CASSRGATQETQYF.

CDR3 in amino acids: CASSMGAGVQEEKLFF. The DNA for the CDR3 is TGTGCCAGTAGTATGGGGGCAGGGGTTCAAGAAGAAAAACTGTTTTTT. J is TRBJ1-4 and V is TRBV19, with a weak D call TRBD1 (6 bases). V was cut by 3 bases and J by 8 bases, with 19 bases left in between. This CDR3 contains 16 residues. Germline V gene sequence: CDR1 LNHDA, CDR2 SQIVND (reference sequence).

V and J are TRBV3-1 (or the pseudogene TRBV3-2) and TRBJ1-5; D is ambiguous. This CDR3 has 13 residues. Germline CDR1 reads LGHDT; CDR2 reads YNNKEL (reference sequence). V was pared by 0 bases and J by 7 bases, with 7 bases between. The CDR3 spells CASSQDRRQPQHF. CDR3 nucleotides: TGTGCCAGCAGCCAAGACCGGCGCCAGCCCCAGCATTTT.

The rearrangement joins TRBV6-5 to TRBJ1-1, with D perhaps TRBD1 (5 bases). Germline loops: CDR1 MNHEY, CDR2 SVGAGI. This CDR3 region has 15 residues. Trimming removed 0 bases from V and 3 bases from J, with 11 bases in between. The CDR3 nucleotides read TGTGCCAGCAGTTACTCGCCGGGGGGTGACACTGAAGCTTTCTTT. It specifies CASSYSPGGDTEAFF.

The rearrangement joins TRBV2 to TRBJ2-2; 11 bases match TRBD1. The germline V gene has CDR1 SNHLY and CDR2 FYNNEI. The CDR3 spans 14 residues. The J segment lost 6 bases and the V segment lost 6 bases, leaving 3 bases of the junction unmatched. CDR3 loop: CASSGTGGSGELFF. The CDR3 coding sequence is TGTGCCAGCAGCGGGACAGGGGGGTCCGGGGAGCTGTTTTTT.

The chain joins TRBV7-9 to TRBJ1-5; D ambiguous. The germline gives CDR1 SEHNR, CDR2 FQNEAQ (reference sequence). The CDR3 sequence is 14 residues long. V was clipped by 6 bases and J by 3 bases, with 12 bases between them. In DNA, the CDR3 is TGTGCCAGCAGTCACCCAGAGGCCAATCAGCCCCAGCATTTT. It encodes CASSHPEANQPQHF.

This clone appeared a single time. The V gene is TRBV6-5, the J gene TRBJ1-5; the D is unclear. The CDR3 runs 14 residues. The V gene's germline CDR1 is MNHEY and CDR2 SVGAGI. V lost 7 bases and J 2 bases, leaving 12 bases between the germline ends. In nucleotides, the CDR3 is TGTGCCAGCAACCTGGGATTAGGCAATCAGCCCCAGCATTTT. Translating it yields CASNLGLGNQPQHF.

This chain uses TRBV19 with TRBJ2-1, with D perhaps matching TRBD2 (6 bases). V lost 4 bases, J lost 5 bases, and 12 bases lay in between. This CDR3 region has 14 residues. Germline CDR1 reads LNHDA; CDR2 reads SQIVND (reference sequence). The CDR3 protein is CASSTGTDNNEQFF. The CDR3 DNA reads TGTGCCAGTAGTACCGGGACTGACAACAATGAGCAGTTCTTC.

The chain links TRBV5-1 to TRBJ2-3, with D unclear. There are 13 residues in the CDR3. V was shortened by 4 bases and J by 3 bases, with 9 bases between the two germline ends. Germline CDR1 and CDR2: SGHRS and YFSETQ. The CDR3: CASSASTTDTQYF. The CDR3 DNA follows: TGCGCCAGCAGCGCCAGCACGACAGATACGCAGTATTTT.

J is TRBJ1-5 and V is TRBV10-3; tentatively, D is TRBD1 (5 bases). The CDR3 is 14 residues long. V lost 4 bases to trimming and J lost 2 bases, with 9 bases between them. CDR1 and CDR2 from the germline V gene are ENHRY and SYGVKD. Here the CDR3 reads CAISGGEGNQPQHF. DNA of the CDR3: TGTGCCATCAGTGGGGGGGAAGGCAATCAGCCCCAGCATTTT.